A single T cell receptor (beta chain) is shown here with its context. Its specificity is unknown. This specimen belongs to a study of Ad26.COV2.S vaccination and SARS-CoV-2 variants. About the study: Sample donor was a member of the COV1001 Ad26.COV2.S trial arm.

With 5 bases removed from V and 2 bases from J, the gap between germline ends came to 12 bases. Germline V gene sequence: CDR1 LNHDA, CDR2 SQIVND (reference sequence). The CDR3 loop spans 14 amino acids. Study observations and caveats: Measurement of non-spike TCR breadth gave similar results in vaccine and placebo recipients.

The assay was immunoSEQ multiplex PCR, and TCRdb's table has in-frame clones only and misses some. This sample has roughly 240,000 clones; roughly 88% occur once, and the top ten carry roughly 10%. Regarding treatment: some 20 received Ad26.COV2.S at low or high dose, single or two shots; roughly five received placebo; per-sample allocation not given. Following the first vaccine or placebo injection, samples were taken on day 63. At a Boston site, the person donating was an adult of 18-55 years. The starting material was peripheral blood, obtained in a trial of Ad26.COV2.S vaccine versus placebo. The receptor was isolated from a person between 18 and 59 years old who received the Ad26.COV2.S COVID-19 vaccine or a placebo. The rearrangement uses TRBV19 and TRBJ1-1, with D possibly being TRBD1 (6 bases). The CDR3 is CASSVQGANTEAFF. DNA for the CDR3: TGTGCCAGTAGTGTACAGGGTGCTAACACTGAAGCTTTCTTT.